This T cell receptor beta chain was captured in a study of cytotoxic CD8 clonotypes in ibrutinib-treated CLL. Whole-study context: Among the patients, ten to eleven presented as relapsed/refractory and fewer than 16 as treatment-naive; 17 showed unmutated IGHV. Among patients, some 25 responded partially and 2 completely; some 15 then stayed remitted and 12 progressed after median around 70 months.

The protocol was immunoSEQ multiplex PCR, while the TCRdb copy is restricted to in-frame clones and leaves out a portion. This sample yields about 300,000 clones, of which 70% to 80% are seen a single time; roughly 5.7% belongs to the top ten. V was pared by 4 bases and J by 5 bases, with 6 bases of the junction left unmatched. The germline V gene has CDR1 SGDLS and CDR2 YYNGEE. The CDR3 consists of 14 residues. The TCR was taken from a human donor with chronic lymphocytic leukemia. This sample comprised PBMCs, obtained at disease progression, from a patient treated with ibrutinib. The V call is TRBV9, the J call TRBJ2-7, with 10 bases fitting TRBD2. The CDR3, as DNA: TGTGCCAGCAGCCTTGCTAGCGGGAGCAACGAGCAGTACTTC. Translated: CASSLASGSNEQYF.